This T cell receptor (beta chain) is drawn from a study of T cells after yellow fever vaccination. Study-wide context: Fractions low in cell number were prepared with SMART-Seq v4 Ultra Low Input. Study-level points and caveats: Abundant clonotypes from the bulk population could contaminate FACS-sorted repertoires.

This clonotype was recorded at least ten times. Its antigen is unknown. TCRdb re-analysed the 5' RACE reads in MiXCR, keeping a single row per CDR3 protein. Of 450,000 to 650,000 distinct CDR3 sequences detected, roughly 12% appear once; the ten largest clones hold over 13%. The germline V gene encodes CDR1 SGHRS and CDR2 YFSETQ. Trimming removed 0 bases from V and 6 bases from J; junction bases left unmatched: 18. The CDR3 runs to 19 residues. The sequencing here drew on PBMCs, taken on the day of the yellow fever booster vaccination. The chain links TRBV5-1 to TRBJ2-1; TRBD2 matches at 7 bases. This clonotype originated in a man aged 25-40 years who received the YFV17D yellow fever vaccine. CDR3 in amino acids: CASSLVPLASGALGNEQFF. The CDR3 DNA reads TGCGCCAGCAGCTTGGTCCCCCTGGCCAGCGGGGCCCTCGGCAATGAGCAGTTCTTC.